A single sample gave rise to the 5 T cell receptor beta chains below, sequenced in a study of T cell repertoires in cytomegalovirus infection. MiXCR, run by TCRdb on the reads, gives a single entry per CDR3 protein. Of about 100,000 distinct CDR3 sequences listed, more than 20% are singletons. The sequencing input was CD8+ T cells from PBMCs. The receptors shown here come from a human donor in good health (CMV status not recorded). Some clones in this sample may be carry-over from other donors' samples.

V gene TRBV2 combines with J gene TRBJ2-1; unclear D gene. Germline V gene lookup returns CDR1 SNHLY and CDR2 FYNNEI. The CDR3 extends over 13 amino acids. Trimming removed 0 bases at V and 9 bases at J, with 9 bases between. For the CDR3, the DNA is TGTGCCAGCAGTGAAGCCTGGGTTGGTGAGCAGTTCTTC. It yields the protein CASSEAWVGEQFF.

This clonotype appeared many times. Mismatch with germline at one junction end may stem from a read error. The rearrangement uses TRBV30 and TRBJ2-1; 7 nucleotides line up with TRBD1. This CDR3 comprises 10 residues. Germline CDR1 reads GTSNPN; CDR2 reads SVGIG (reference sequence). The CDR3 reads CAWRGTVESF. Here the CDR3 DNA reads TGTGCCTGGAGGGGGACAGTTGAAAGCTTC.

This clonotype was counted between two and nine times. The gene calls are TRBV15 and TRBJ1-5; a weak D match, TRBD1 (5 bases). Germline-derived CDR1 and CDR2 are LNHNV and YYDKDF (reference sequence). The germline V and J ends were trimmed by 8 bases and 0 bases, with 17 bases remaining between them. The CDR3 consists of 16 residues. Here the CDR3 reads CATVGGGESSNQPQHF. In DNA form, the CDR3 reads TGTGCCACCGTTGGAGGAGGGGAGAGTAGCAATCAGCCCCAGCATTTT.

Points on this clonotype: A read error is possible here, since a much larger clone lies one base away. This chain uses TRBV6-2 or TRBV6-3 with TRBJ2-1, with TRBD2 matching over 11 bases. With V trimmed by 10 bases and J by 7 bases, 6 bases remained unmatched. Germline CDR1 is MNHEY and CDR2 is SVGEGT. This CDR3 region has 13 residues. The CDR3 loop is CANKIAGGNEQFF. The CDR3 nucleotides are TGTGCCAACAAAATAGCGGGGGGGAATGAGCAGTTCTTC.

V usage is TRBV27 and J usage is TRBJ1-1; the D gene is possibly TRBD1 (6 bases). Trimming left V 4 bases short and J 10 bases short, with 16 bases between. CDR1 is MNHEY and CDR2 is SMNVEV in the germline V gene (reference sequence). The length of the CDR3 is 13 residues. This chain's CDR3 is CASSSQGFSRAFF. The CDR3 region has the DNA TGTGCCAGCAGTTCCCAGGGGTTTAGTCGAGCTTTCTTT.